Presented here are 19 T cell receptor beta chains from one specimen sequenced in a study of T cell repertoires in cytomegalovirus infection. MiXCR, applied by TCRdb to the reads, yields one record per CDR3 protein. The sample has fewer than 350,000 distinct CDR3 sequences, roughly 9.5% seen once. The sequenced material came from PBMCs. The receptors here all came from a human donor in good health (CMV status not recorded). Some clones in this sample may be carry-over from other donors' samples.

This clonotype was seen repeatedly, ten times or more. This chain connects TRBV7-6 to TRBJ1-1; a weak D match, TRBD1 (6 bases). The CDR3 has 16 amino acids. V was shortened by 0 bases and J by 4 bases, with 15 bases between the two germline ends. Germline CDR1 and CDR2: SGHVS and FNYEAQ. The CDR3 sequence: CASSLALGQTGTEAFF. The CDR3 bases are TGTGCCAGCAGCTTAGCGCTCGGACAGACGGGCACTGAAGCTTTCTTT.

There are many counts of this clonotype. The chain is built from TRBV7-2 and TRBJ1-6; D call uncertain. CDR1 and CDR2 (germline): SGHTA, FQGNSA. This CDR3 contains 16 residues. The V end was cut by 4 bases, the J end by 0 bases, with 10 bases between. The chain's CDR3 is CASSSPASSYNSPLHF. Here the CDR3 DNA reads TGTGCCAGCAGCTCGCCGGCGAGCTCCTATAATTCACCCCTCCACTTT.

There are many counts of this clonotype. V and J are TRBV7-3 and TRBJ2-2; 9 nucleotides match TRBD1. Trimming took 4 bases from V and 2 from J; bases not matched to a gene: 5. The CDR3 loop spans 16 amino acids. Germline V lookup: CDR1 SGHTA, CDR2 FQGTGA. The CDR3: CASSSPGQGNTGELFF. CDR3 bases: TGTGCCAGCAGCTCTCCGGGACAGGGTAACACCGGGGAGCTGTTTTTT.

This chain connects TRBV20-1 to TRBJ2-1, with 14 bases lining up with TRBD2. The CDR3 has 15 residues. Germline CDR1 reads DFQATT; CDR2 reads SNEGSKA (reference sequence). The ends lost 5 bases at V and 8 bases at J; junction bases unmatched: 8. This CDR3 is CSALGLAGGLDEQFF. The CDR3 nucleotides are TGCAGTGCTCTCGGACTAGCGGGGGGACTAGATGAGCAGTTCTTC.

This clonotype was picked up a small number of times. The chain carries TRBV7-3 and TRBJ2-3, with no clear D. The germline V gene encodes CDR1 SGHTA and CDR2 FQGTGA. CDR3 length: 15 amino acids. Trimming took off 5 bases at V and 0 bases at J, with 12 bases between the two ends. This CDR3 is CASSESASSTDTQYF. The CDR3 nucleotides read TGTGCCAGCAGCGAAAGCGCCTCTAGCACAGATACGCAGTATTTT.

This clonotype appeared many times. The rearrangement uses TRBV7-3 and TRBJ1-2; TRBD1 matches 10 bases. The CDR3 spans 16 residues. V was clipped by 0 bases and J by 6 bases; unmatched bases: 7. CDR1 SGHTA and CDR2 FQGTGA come from the germline V gene. The CDR3: CASSLTNAGTGDGYTF. CDR3 nucleotides: TGTGCCAGCAGCTTAACGAATGCAGGGACAGGGGATGGCTACACCTTC.

In its sample, this clonotype was seen a few times. The chain links TRBV14 to TRBJ2-7; maybe TRBD1 (5 bases). This CDR3 has 15 amino acids. The germline gives CDR1 SGHDN, CDR2 FVKESK. V was cut by 3 bases and J by 0 bases, with 12 bases left in between. Here the CDR3 reads CASSHTTTASYEQYF. The CDR3 coding sequence is TGTGCCAGCAGCCACACTACGACAGCCTCCTACGAGCAGTACTTC.

In this sample, this clonotype turned up a few times. This chain links TRBV20-1 with TRBJ2-7, with 8 nucleotides matching TRBD1. V shed 3 bases and J 5 bases; nucleotides not matched to a gene: 12. The CDR3 runs 15 residues. Germline V lookup: CDR1 DFQATT, CDR2 SNEGSKA (reference sequence). The CDR3 spells CSARSPDRVVNEQYF. The CDR3 DNA reads as TGCAGTGCTAGGTCTCCGGACAGGGTCGTCAACGAGCAGTACTTC.

Only a few counts were recorded for this clonotype. The chain combines TRBV6-5 with TRBJ1-3; D gene uncertain. This CDR3 comprises 16 residues. With 2 bases removed from V and 0 bases from J, the gap between germline ends came to 11 bases. Germline assignment: CDR1 MNHEY and CDR2 SVGAGI. The CDR3 here is CASSYRGGSSGNTIYF. Written as DNA, the CDR3 is TGTGCCAGCAGTTACCGTGGAGGGAGCTCTGGAAACACCATATATTTT.

The V call is TRBV6-1, the J call TRBJ1-2; D gene ambiguous. Trimming left V 2 bases short and J 8 bases short, with 15 bases between. Germline V lookup: CDR1 MNHNS, CDR2 SASEGT. The CDR3 loop spans 14 amino acids. CDR3: CASSESAAGVGYTF. The CDR3 nucleotides are TGTGCCAGCAGTGAATCAGCTGCCGGAGTCGGCTACACCTTC.

A single count supports this clonotype. The rearrangement links TRBV27 to TRBJ2-7; D is perhaps TRBD1 (6 bases). Trimming removed 4 bases at V and 0 bases at J, with 13 bases between. Germline V lookup: CDR1 MNHEY, CDR2 SMNVEV (reference sequence). This CDR3 spans 15 amino acids. The CDR3 protein is CASSWTAISSYEQYF. As DNA, the CDR3 is TGTGCCAGCAGTTGGACAGCGATAAGCTCCTACGAGCAGTACTTC.

This clonotype was detected ten times or more. This rearrangement joins TRBV20-1 to TRBJ2-5, with D perhaps matching TRBD2 (7 bases). V gave up 4 bases and J gave up 5 bases, with 20 bases separating them. There are 15 residues in the CDR3. Germline-derived CDR1 and CDR2 are DFQATT and SNEGSKA (reference sequence). The CDR3 region is CSATPRGGRAETQYF. In nucleotides, the CDR3 is TGCAGTGCTACCCCTAGGGGGGGCAGGGCGGAGACCCAGTACTTC.

The J gene is TRBJ2-3, the V gene TRBV19; D not certain. The germline V gene encodes CDR1 LNHDA and CDR2 SQIVND (reference sequence). This CDR3 spans 14 amino acids. Trimming removed 0 bases from V and 5 bases from J, with 9 bases in between. The CDR3 spells CASSIERRIDTQYF. CDR3 nucleotide sequence: TGTGCCAGTAGTATAGAGAGGAGAATAGATACGCAGTATTTT.

This clonotype was recorded at least ten times. This sequence joins TRBV7-2 and TRBJ2-7; D uncertain. Trimming removed 4 bases at V and 6 bases at J, with 13 bases between. The germline V gene has CDR1 SGHTA and CDR2 FQGNSA. This CDR3 is 13 amino acids long. The DNA for the CDR3 is TGTGCCAGCAGCTCCCGGGCTCGCCCCGAGCAGTACTTC. Protein: CASSSRARPEQYF.

This clonotype has just a few counts. The chain has TRBV19 and TRBJ2-5, with a weak D call TRBD2 (6 bases). This CDR3 spans 12 amino acids. V shed 9 bases and J shed 5 bases, with 13 bases lying between them. Germline CDR1 is LNHDA and CDR2 is SQIVND (reference sequence). CDR3 loop: CASRGVTETQYF. The DNA of the CDR3 is TGTGCCAGCCGCGGGGTTACGGAGACCCAGTACTTC.

This clonotype came up many times. The chain couples TRBV11-1 to TRBJ2-3; no clear D gene. Trimming shortened V by 3 bases and J by 1 base, and 8 bases separated the two germline ends. Germline V gene sequence: CDR1 SGHAT, CDR2 FQDESV (reference sequence). The CDR3 loop spans 14 amino acids. This chain's CDR3 is CASSFFQGTDTQYF. Here the CDR3 DNA reads TGTGCCAGCAGCTTTTTTCAGGGCACAGATACGCAGTATTTT.

This clonotype came up a few times. The rearrangement uses TRBV7-2 and TRBJ2-4; D assignment may be TRBD1 or TRBD2 (5 bases each). The CDR3 spans 17 residues. The ends were cut back, 4 bases at V and 3 bases at J, with 19 bases in the middle. CDR1 and CDR2 from the germline V gene are SGHTA and FQGNSA. Here the CDR3 reads CASSSLRRGVVKNIQYF. The CDR3, as DNA: TGTGCCAGCAGCTCCTTGAGAAGGGGAGTAGTCAAAAACATTCAGTACTTC.

This clonotype was observed at least ten times. V and J are TRBV7-2 and TRBJ2-1; 11 bases align to TRBD2. The CDR3 is 16 residues long. With 3 bases clipped from V and 5 bases from J, the junction kept 6 bases outside the gene matches. CDR1 and CDR2 from the germline V gene are SGHTA and FQGNSA. CDR3 protein: CASSFVAGGGNNEQFF. CDR3 nucleotide sequence: TGTGCCAGCAGCTTCGTAGCGGGGGGGGGGAACAATGAGCAGTTCTTC.

This clonotype showed up just a few times. The CDR3 sequence: CASSRTGNGGYTF. CDR3 nucleotide sequence: TGTGCCAGCAGCAGGACAGGGAATGGAGGCTACACCTTC. The chain carries TRBV2 and TRBJ1-2; 8 positions agree with TRBD1. With 6 bases clipped from V and 8 bases from J, the junction kept 8 bases outside the gene matches. From germline, CDR1 is SNHLY and CDR2 FYNNEI. This CDR3 is 13 amino acids long. The full variable domain, with the rest looked up from reference TRBV2 and TRBJ1-2, is EPEVTQTPSHQVTQMGQEVILRCVPISNHLYFYWYRQILGQKVEFLVSFYNNEISEKSEIFDDQFSVERPDGSNFTLKIRSTKLEDSAMYFCASSRTGNGGYTFGSGTRLTVV.